The next 31 T cell receptor beta chains were all read from a single sample in a study of cytomegalovirus exposure and HLA in healthy donors. Some clones are missing from TCRdb's copy, which holds only in-frame ones; the method was immunoSEQ multiplex PCR. Altogether roughly 250,000 clones are present, nearly 90% being singletons, with the ten largest covering more than 0.35%. The sample taken for sequencing was PBMCs. These receptors were obtained from a woman younger than 30 in good health and CMV-seronegative.

This sequence joins TRBV28 and TRBJ2-7, with 7 bases lining up with TRBD2. CDR3 length: 17 amino acids. Germline trimming cut 6 bases from V and 1 base from J; bases unmatched to any gene: 15. The germline V gene encodes CDR1 MDHEN and CDR2 SYDVKM. CDR3 nucleotides: TGTGCCAGCAGACTTCGACTAGCTGGAGGCTCATCCTACGAGCAGTACTTC. It translates to CASRLRLAGGSSYEQYF.

This clone was picked up a small number of times. The chain employs TRBV6-1 and TRBJ1-2; 7 nucleotides agree with TRBD1. The CDR3 spans 15 residues. The V gene end was trimmed by 6 bases and the J gene end by 4 bases; junction bases not matched to a gene: 11. Germline CDR1 and CDR2: MNHNS and SASEGT. CDR3 bases: TGTGCCAGCAGACCATATGGACAGGTGGGCTATGGCTACACCTTC. Its translation is CASRPYGQVGYGYTF.

The genes are TRBV14 and TRBJ2-1; D is perhaps TRBD2 (7 bases). Trimming removed 3 bases from V and 5 bases from J, with 17 bases in between. This CDR3 region has 16 residues. The germline gives CDR1 SGHDN, CDR2 FVKESK. The CDR3 sequence: CASSHSKGGGNNEQFF. The CDR3 DNA reads TGTGCCAGCAGCCATTCCAAGGGAGGGGGTAACAATGAGCAGTTCTTC.

The chain couples TRBV5-5 to TRBJ2-3, with a tentative D call TRBD2 (6 bases). The CDR3 runs to 13 residues. V dropped 4 bases and J dropped 5 bases, with 11 bases sitting between them. CDR1 and CDR2 (germline): SGHKS, YYEKEE (reference sequence). The CDR3 DNA follows: TGTGCCAGCAGCAACCCCGGGGGAGATACGCAGTATTTT. Translating it yields CASSNPGGDTQYF.

This clone was found once. This sequence joins TRBV2 and TRBJ2-7; maybe TRBD2 (6 bases). Trimming took off 8 bases at V and 0 bases at J, with 14 bases between the two ends. Germline values: CDR1 SNHLY, CDR2 FYNNEI. The CDR3 sequence is 14 residues long. CDR3 region: CASLTGDSSYEQYF. CDR3 DNA: TGTGCCAGCCTAACGGGGGATAGCTCCTACGAGCAGTACTTC.

The CDR3 reads CASSLFAGVGEQYF. Here the CDR3 DNA reads TGTGCCAGCAGTTTATTCGCGGGGGTGGGAGAGCAGTACTTC. V gene TRBV28 combines with J gene TRBJ2-7, with 7 bases matching TRBD2. Germline lookup yields CDR1 MDHEN and CDR2 SYDVKM. This CDR3 spans 14 amino acids. V gave up 1 base and J gave up 7 bases; unmatched junction bases: 7.

The chain links TRBV14 to TRBJ2-7, with 7 bases matching TRBD1. Germline V lookup: CDR1 SGHDN, CDR2 FVKESK. This CDR3 has 14 amino acids. Germline trimming cut 2 bases from V and 2 bases from J; bases unmatched to any gene: 3. The CDR3 reads CASSQSTGAYEQYF. CDR3 in DNA: TGTGCCAGCAGCCAATCCACAGGGGCCTACGAGCAGTACTTC.

The chain couples TRBV6-5 to TRBJ1-2, with 10 bases identical to TRBD1. CDR3 size: 16 residues. Germline CDR1 reads MNHEY; CDR2 reads SVGAGI. The V and J ends lost 0 bases and 1 base, in that order; junction bases with no gene match: 2. CDR3 residues: CASSYSDRGGNYGYTF. DNA of the CDR3: TGTGCCAGCAGTTACTCGGACAGGGGGGGTAACTATGGCTACACCTTC.

The V call is TRBV7-9, the J call TRBJ1-1; D unresolved. This CDR3 spans 12 amino acids. Trimming pared 3 bases from V and 1 base from J, leaving 3 bases between. Looked up from germline, CDR1 is SEHNR and CDR2 is FQNEAQ (reference sequence). The CDR3 sequence is CASSFQNTEAFF. CDR3 in DNA: TGTGCCAGCAGCTTCCAGAACACTGAAGCTTTCTTT. Full variable domain (remainder filled in from reference TRBV7-9 and TRBJ1-1): DTGVSQNPRHKITKRGQNVTFRCDPISEHNRLYWYRQTLGQGPEFLTYFQNEAQLEKSRLLSDRFSAERPKGSFSTLEIQRTEQGDSAMYLCASSFQNTEAFFGQGTRLTVV.

The gene calls are TRBV6-1 and TRBJ1-4; a weak D match, TRBD1 (5 bases). V was pared by 0 bases and J by 5 bases, with 13 bases between. CDR3 length: 16 amino acids. Germline V gene data show CDR1 as MNHNS and CDR2 as SASEGT. The CDR3 loop is CASSEAPGLRNEKLFF. DNA for the CDR3: TGTGCCAGCAGTGAAGCGCCGGGACTCAGGAATGAAAAACTGTTTTTT.

The rearrangement uses TRBV19 and TRBJ2-2; 7 positions agree with TRBD1. Germline CDR1 reads LNHDA; CDR2 reads SQIVND (reference sequence). This CDR3 has 15 residues. J was trimmed by 0 bases and V by 6 bases; bases with no gene match: 4. The CDR3 DNA follows: TGTGCCAGTAGACGGGACAGTTCGAACACCGGGGAGCTGTTTTTT. Its translation is CASRRDSSNTGELFF.

The chain couples TRBV30 to TRBJ1-1, with TRBD1 matching over 7 bases. The CDR3 has 13 residues. J lost 3 bases, V lost 7 bases, and 8 bases had no gene match. From germline, CDR1 is GTSNPN and CDR2 SVGIG (reference sequence). CDR3 protein: CAYETGRDTEAFF. Written as DNA, the CDR3 is TGTGCCTACGAGACAGGGCGCGACACTGAAGCTTTCTTT.

The CDR3 DNA reads TGTGCCAGCAGTTTACCAGGGGGGGAGACCCAGTACTTC. As protein: CASSLPGGETQYF. The J gene is TRBJ2-5, the V gene TRBV28; tentatively, D is TRBD1 (7 bases). The CDR3 spans 13 residues. Trimming pared 2 bases from V and 5 bases from J, leaving 9 bases between. From germline, CDR1 is MDHEN and CDR2 SYDVKM.

The rearrangement links TRBV28 to TRBJ2-4; 7 bases map to TRBD2. V gave up 0 bases and J gave up 1 base; unmatched junction bases: 6. Germline loops: CDR1 MDHEN, CDR2 SYDVKM. The CDR3 is made up of 17 amino acids. The CDR3 DNA reads TGTGCCAGCAGTTTATGGTGGGGGGGACGGGCCAAAAACATTCAGTACTTC. Its translation: CASSLWWGGRAKNIQYF.

This rearrangement joins TRBV9 to TRBJ2-1, with 8 bases aligning to TRBD2. CDR1 is SGDLS, CDR2 YYNGEE, per germline. J lost 4 bases, V lost 4 bases, and 4 bases had no gene match. CDR3 length: 14 residues. CDR3 in DNA: TGTGCCAGCAGCACCGGGGGGGATTACAATGAGCAGTTCTTC. Amino acid sequence: CASSTGGDYNEQFF. Using reference TRBV9 and TRBJ2-1 for the parts outside the CDR3, the full variable domain is DSGVTQTPKHLITATGQRVTLRCSPRSGDLSVYWYQQSLDQGLQFLIQYYNGEERAKGNILERFSAQQFPDLHSELNLSSLELGDSALYFCASSTGGDYNEQFFGPGTRLTVL.

The chain recombines TRBV7-3 with TRBJ1-1; D is uncertain. Germline V gives CDR1 SGHTA, CDR2 FQGTGA. Trimming left V 2 bases short and J 1 base short, with 5 bases between. The CDR3 contains 13 residues. The CDR3: CASSLVRNTEAFF. The CDR3, as DNA: TGTGCCAGCAGCTTAGTCAGGAACACTGAAGCTTTCTTT.

This chain connects TRBV28 to TRBJ1-6; possibly TRBD1 for D (5 bases). The germline V gene has CDR1 MDHEN and CDR2 SYDVKM. CDR3 size: 12 residues. V was cut by 10 bases and J by 6 bases, with 10 bases left in between. The chain's CDR3 is CATAGPNSPLHF. In DNA form, the CDR3 reads TGTGCCACGGCGGGGCCTAATTCACCCCTCCACTTT.

The CDR3 DNA reads as TGTGCCAGCAGTGAATTGAGCGCGGTAAATTCACCCCTCCACTTT. It yields the protein CASSELSAVNSPLHF. This chain links TRBV6-1 with TRBJ1-6; D is undetermined. CDR3 length equals 15 residues. From germline, CDR1 is MNHNS and CDR2 SASEGT. Trimming took 2 bases from V and 7 from J, leaving 12 bases between them.

The rearrangement links TRBV6-1 to TRBJ1-5; 9 positions agree with TRBD1. After removal of 8 bases from V and 4 bases from J, the junction contained 9 bases not matched to a gene. The CDR3 sequence is 15 residues long. Per the germline V gene, CDR1 is MNHNS and CDR2 is SASEGT. CDR3 sequence (DNA): TGTGCCAGCCACCACAGGGGGCGGTGGAATCAGCCCCAGCATTTT. It is translated as CASHHRGRWNQPQHF.

The chain links TRBV5-1 to TRBJ1-1, with 11 bases aligning to TRBD1. The CDR3 is made up of 15 amino acids. V shed 4 bases and J 5 bases; nucleotides not matched to a gene: 7. Germline V gives CDR1 SGHRS, CDR2 YFSETQ. The CDR3, as DNA: TGCGCCAGCAGCGCCGGACAGGGGGCAAGAACTGAAGCTTTCTTT. It encodes CASSAGQGARTEAFF.

This chain links TRBV6-6 with TRBJ2-3; a weak D match, TRBD2 (5 bases). The CDR3 has 14 amino acids. The germline V gene has CDR1 MNHNY and CDR2 SVGAGI (reference sequence). Trimming left V 5 bases short and J 2 bases short, with 11 bases between. In nucleotides, the CDR3 is TGTGCCAGCAGTACTGGAGGAAACACAGATACGCAGTATTTT. Translating it yields CASSTGGNTDTQYF.

This clone has only one observation. The gene calls are TRBV18 and TRBJ1-5; TRBD1 matches at 10 bases. Germline loops: CDR1 KGHSH, CDR2 LQKENI. With 6 bases clipped from V and 3 bases from J, the junction kept 8 bases outside the gene matches. CDR3 length: 16 residues. This CDR3 reads CASSGQGVSPNQPQHF. The DNA of the CDR3 is TGTGCCAGCTCCGGACAGGGGGTTTCACCCAATCAGCCCCAGCATTTT.

The chain links TRBV21-1 to TRBJ1-5; the table gives TRBD1 as D, unverified against the DNA. TRBV21-1 is noted as a pseudogene. This CDR3 is built from 15 residues. CDR3 amino acids: CASSKEGVGNQPQHF. The CDR3 DNA follows: TGTGCCAGCAGTAAAGAGGGGGTTGGCAATCAGCCCCAGCATTTT.

The CDR3 loop is CASSQASGEYYEQYF. The CDR3 DNA is TGCGCCAGCAGCCAAGCGTCAGGGGAGTACTACGAGCAGTACTTC. The chain recombines TRBV4-3 with TRBJ2-7, with a tentative D call TRBD1 (6 bases). With 1 base removed from V and 3 bases from J, the gap between germline ends came to 13 bases. The V gene's germline CDR1 is LGHNA and CDR2 YSLEER. The CDR3 consists of 15 residues.

The rearrangement joins TRBV6-6 to TRBJ2-2; 8 bases fit TRBD1. Germline CDR1 and CDR2: MNHNY and SVGAGI (reference sequence). CDR3 size: 15 residues. Trimming cost V 5 bases and J 4 bases; bases outside gene matches: 6. The CDR3, as DNA: TGTGCCAGCAGTCCCGGGACAGGTACCACCGGGGAGCTGTTTTTT. Translating gives CASSPGTGTTGELFF.

The chain has TRBV5-1 and TRBJ2-3; 9 bases line up with TRBD2. This CDR3 region has 20 residues. J was trimmed by 2 bases and V by 1 base; bases with no gene match: 17. Germline CDR1 reads SGHRS; CDR2 reads YFSETQ. This CDR3 is CASSLPPRAGGLSSTDTQYF. CDR3 sequence (DNA): TGCGCCAGCAGCTTGCCCCCCCGAGCGGGGGGACTTAGCTCCACAGATACGCAGTATTTT.

J is TRBJ2-7 and V is TRBV28, with D perhaps matching TRBD1 (6 bases). CDR1 MDHEN and CDR2 SYDVKM come from the germline V gene. Trimming took 6 bases from V and 4 from J, leaving 19 bases between them. The length of the CDR3 is 15 residues. The CDR3 nucleotides are TGTGCCAGCAGCACGCAGACAGGATCCCGATACGAGCAGTACGTC. It encodes CASSTQTGSRYEQYV.

The gene calls are TRBV7-2 and TRBJ1-3, with a possible D match to TRBD1 (6 bases). CDR3 length equals 15 residues. Germline CDR1 reads SGHTA; CDR2 reads FQGNSA. V shed 5 bases and J shed 2 bases, with 13 bases lying between them. The CDR3 coding sequence is TGTGCCAGCAGCATGGTGACAGGCCCTGGAAACACCATATATTTT. This encodes CASSMVTGPGNTIYF.

V is TRBV16 and J is TRBJ1-4; perhaps TRBD1 as D (6 bases). V gave up 0 bases and J gave up 5 bases, with 16 bases separating them. This CDR3 is built from 17 residues. The germline gives CDR1 KGHSY, CDR2 FQNENV. CDR3 nucleotides: TGTGCCAGCAGCCAATCCCTGAGACAGGAGATAAATGAAAAACTGTTTTTT. This encodes CASSQSLRQEINEKLFF.

The chain links TRBV2 to TRBJ2-1, with D maybe TRBD1 (6 bases). Between the trimmed V and J ends, which lost 7 bases and 8 bases, there was a span of 15 bases. The CDR3 is 13 amino acids. The germline V gene has CDR1 SNHLY and CDR2 FYNNEI. In DNA, the CDR3 is TGTGCCAGCACCCGGGACATAAAAGATGAGCAGTTCTTC. It encodes CASTRDIKDEQFF.

The rearrangement uses TRBV7-2 and TRBJ1-1; 10 bases line up with TRBD1. The CDR3 covers 15 residues. V was pared by 5 bases and J by 7 bases, with 10 bases of the junction left unmatched. Germline CDR1 and CDR2: SGHTA and FQGNSA. DNA for the CDR3: TGTGCCAGCAGCCCAGGGACAGGGGATTTTGGTGAAGCTTTCTTT. Its translation: CASSPGTGDFGEAFF.